What follows are 4 T cell receptor beta chains derived from one specimen sequenced in a study of graft-versus-host responses after intestinal transplantation. These TCRs are of unknown antigen specificity. Some clones are missing from TCRdb's copy, which holds only in-frame ones; the method was immunoSEQ multiplex PCR. The sample includes tens of thousands of clones, approximately 88% of them seen just once. This specimen was unstimulated CD8+ T cells sorted from spleen or lymph node cells, taken before intestinal transplant. All receptors come from a human donor who received an intestinal transplant.

This sequence joins TRBV27 and TRBJ1-2; a possible D gene is TRBD1 (5 bases). The CDR3 loop spans 13 amino acids. CDR1 and CDR2 (germline): MNHEY, SMNVEV (reference sequence). V shed 4 bases and J shed 6 bases, with 12 bases lying between them. The CDR3, as DNA: TGTGCCAGCAGTTACTCCCAGGGTAATGGCTACACCTTC. Protein product: CASSYSQGNGYTF.

The chain combines TRBV4-1 with TRBJ1-4; D gene unclear. Trimming took off 6 bases at V and 6 bases at J, with 17 bases between the two ends. This CDR3 spans 15 amino acids. The germline CDR1 and CDR2 sequences are MGHRA and YSYEKL. The CDR3 DNA reads TGCGCCAGCAGTGAGGACCGAGAGAGGGATGAAAAACTGTTTTTT. As protein: CASSEDRERDEKLFF.

The CDR3 DNA sequence: TGTGCCATCAGTGAGTCTGAGAGGGCATGGGGCTACGAGCAGTACTTC. Its translation: CAISESERAWGYEQYF. The gene calls are TRBV10-3 and TRBJ2-7, with a possible D match to TRBD2 (5 bases). Germline V gives CDR1 ENHRY, CDR2 SYGVKD. V was trimmed by 0 bases and J by 3 bases, leaving 15 bases between them. The CDR3 extends over 16 amino acids.

The chain couples TRBV6-6 to TRBJ2-3; D gene ambiguous. V gave up 2 bases and J gave up 3 bases, with 12 bases separating them. This CDR3 has 15 amino acids. Germline V CDR1 and CDR2: MNHNY, SVGAGI (reference sequence). The CDR3 loop reads CASSYGLRVTDTQYF. The CDR3 DNA sequence: TGTGCCAGCAGTTACGGGCTAAGAGTGACAGATACGCAGTATTTT.